This T cell receptor (beta chain) came from a study of a mutant IDH1 vaccine in newly diagnosed glioma. Looking at the study overall: Visits designated V12 and V13 were conducted at weeks 35 and 47, respectively. Broader study findings: Of the patients, 80% to 95% had vaccine-induced immune responses.

A word on this clone: The antigen is unknown.

CDR1 and CDR2 (germline): WNHNN, SYGVQD (reference sequence). The J segment lost 5 bases and the V segment lost 5 bases, leaving 11 bases of the junction unmatched. CDR3 length: 16 amino acids. Documented time point: week 47, end of study. Each dose delivered 300 ug of mutant IDH1 20-mer peptide subcutaneously with imiquimod. Each tumor in the donors was a new WHO grade 3 or 4 astrocytoma, IDH1-mutant and ATRX-lost. Libraries were prepared by immunoSEQ multiplex PCR; TCRdb keeps only in-frame clonotypes and omits some of them. The sample contains about 83,000 clones, 81% of which appear only once. The chain joins TRBV10-1 to TRBJ2-3, with TRBD1 identical over 9 bases. The starting material was PBMCs, obtained from a glioma patient whose treatment included an IDH1 peptide vaccine. The TCR comes from a man aged 40-55 years with glioma. Written as DNA, the CDR3 is TGCGCCAGCAGTCTAACAGTAGGGACAGGGATAGATACGCAGTATTTT. This translates into CASSLTVGTGIDTQYF.